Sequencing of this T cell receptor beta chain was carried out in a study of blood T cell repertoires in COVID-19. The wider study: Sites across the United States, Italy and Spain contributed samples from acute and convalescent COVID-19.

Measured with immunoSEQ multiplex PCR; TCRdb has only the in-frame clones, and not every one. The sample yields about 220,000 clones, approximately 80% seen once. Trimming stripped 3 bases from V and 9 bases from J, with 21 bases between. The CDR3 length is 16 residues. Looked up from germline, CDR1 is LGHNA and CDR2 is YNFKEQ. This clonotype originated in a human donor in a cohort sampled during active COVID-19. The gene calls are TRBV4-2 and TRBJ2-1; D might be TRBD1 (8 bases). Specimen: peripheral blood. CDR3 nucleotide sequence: TGTGCCAGCAGCCAGCAACAGGACAGGGAGGGGGGTGAGCAGTTCTTC. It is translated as CASSQQQDREGGEQFF.